A selection of T cell receptor beta chains follows, all from one sample in a study of blood T cell repertoires in COVID-19. The table came from immunoSEQ multiplex PCR; TCRdb's copy has only in-frame clones and leaves some out. This table holds roughly 36,000 clones, around 80% found once. Sequenced: peripheral blood. These receptors all stem from a human donor in a cohort sampled during active COVID-19. The CDR3 runs from the conserved cysteine through the conserved F or W. The D gene is left open where the match is weak. Clone size is not always given. Where it is, it says once, few, many or a class for expanded clones.

clone_size	v_call	d_call	j_call	cdr3_nt	cdr3_aa
-	TRBV20-1	TRBD1	TRBJ1-2	TGCAGTGCCAGTCGGGGGACAGGGTCGGTGGGAGGCTACACCTTC	CSASRGTGSVGGYTF
-	TRBV6-2/TRBV6-3	-	TRBJ2-7	TGTGCCAGCAGTTACGACAGGACAAACGAGCAGTACTTC	CASSYDRTNEQYF
few	TRBV19	-	TRBJ2-3	TGTGCCAGTAGAAGAGGGAACCGTCCTAGCACAGATACGCAGTATTTT	CASRRGNRPSTDTQYF
once	TRBV3-1/TRBV3-2	-	TRBJ1-4	TGTGCCAGCAGGCAAACCCCCGACACATTGTTTTTT	CASRQTPDTLFF
-	TRBV6-5	-	TRBJ2-5	TGTGCCAGCAGTTACTCGTTTGAGGGATCCCAAGAGACCCAGTACTTC	CASSYSFEGSQETQYF
-	TRBV12-3/TRBV12-4	-	TRBJ1-1	TGTGCCAGCAGAAACCCCCCCAGCACTGAAGCTTTCTTT	CASRNPPSTEAFF
-	TRBV7-9	-	TRBJ1-6	TGTGCCAGCATCAAAGCTGGGGGAGGGAATTCACCCCTCCACTTT	CASIKAGGGNSPLHF
-	TRBV7-8	-	TRBJ1-2	TGTGCCAGCAGCGTCGTTACAGACAGTTACCGCTATGGCTACACCTTC	CASSVVTDSYRYGYTF
-	TRBV6-5	-	TRBJ1-5	TGTGCCAGCAGCCCGGACAGAGACAATCAGCCCCAGCATTTT	CASSPDRDNQPQHF
-	TRBV9	-	TRBJ1-2	TGTGCCAGCAGCCCTACCCTGGGGGGGCTTAACTATGGCTACACCTTC	CASSPTLGGLNYGYTF
-	TRBV7-9	TRBD1	TRBJ1-2	TGTGCCAGCAGCCCGGGACAGGGTTATGGCTACACCTTC	CASSPGQGYGYTF
few	TRBV7-6	TRBD2	TRBJ2-3	TGTGCCAGCAGCTTAGGGACTAGCGGGGGTACAGATACGCAGTATTTT	CASSLGTSGGTDTQYF
-	TRBV5-1	-	TRBJ2-3	TGCGCCAGCAGCTTAGGGAACAGGGGCACAGATACGCAGTATTTT	CASSLGNRGTDTQYF
-	TRBV12-3/TRBV12-4	-	TRBJ2-5	TGTGCCAGCAGTCTGGGACTTAAAGGGAACCAGTACTTC	CASSLGLKGNQYF
-	TRBV4-2	TRBD1	TRBJ1-5	TGTGCCAGCAGCCAAGATCAGGGGGGTCACCAGCCCCAGCATTTT	CASSQDQGGHQPQHF
-	TRBV15	TRBD1	TRBJ2-7	TGTGCCACCAGCAGGGCCCGGGACAGGGAATCCTACGAGCAGTACTTC	CATSRARDRESYEQYF
few	TRBV11-2	-	TRBJ1-5	TGTGCCAGCAGCTGGGGGGTCGGTCAGCCCCAGCATTTT	CASSWGVGQPQHF
-	TRBV4-2	TRBD2	TRBJ2-5	TGTGCCAGCAGCCAGGGCCTACTAGCGGGGGGCGTGGAGACCCAGTACTTC	CASSQGLLAGGVETQYF
-	TRBV6-1	-	TRBJ2-7	TGTGCCAGCAGTGAAGATGGAGAGGGCGAGCAGTACTTC	CASSEDGEGEQYF
-	TRBV5-6	-	TRBJ2-7	TGTGCCAGCAGCTTGTTGTTGGCCGAGCAGTACTTC	CASSLLLAEQYF
-	TRBV9	-	TRBJ2-2	TGTGCCAGCAGGGAAGAGGGTCTAGCTTCCGGGGAGCTGTTTTTT	CASREEGLASGELFF
-	TRBV18	-	TRBJ2-3	TGTGCCAGCTCGTTTACTAGTCAGACGCAGTATTTT	CASSFTSQTQYF
-	TRBV7-8	-	TRBJ2-3	TGTGCCAGCAGCATGCTGCGCGGTTCCGTAGATACGCAGTATTTT	CASSMLRGSVDTQYF
-	TRBV9	-	TRBJ2-3	TGTGCCAGCAGCGTCTCAGGGACAGATACGCAGTATTTT	CASSVSGTDTQYF
-	TRBV11-3	TRBD1	TRBJ1-2	TGTGCCAGCAGCTTAGAAGCCGGCAGGGGGGCCTGGGTCACCTTC	CASSLEAGRGAWVTF
-	TRBV27	-	TRBJ2-1	TGTGCCAGCAGTTTATCTTCCCGGAATGAGCAGTTCTTC	CASSLSSRNEQFF
-	TRBV18	TRBD2	TRBJ2-2	TGTGCCAGCTCACCCATGACTAGCGGGGGCGCCCACACCGGGGAGCTGTTTTTT	CASSPMTSGGAHTGELFF
few	TRBV19	-	TRBJ1-4	TGTGCCAGTAGTCCCACGGGAGTAAACATCGAAAAACTGTTTTTT	CASSPTGVNIEKLFF
once	TRBV29-1	-	TRBJ1-1	TGCAGCGTTGATGTGGTCGGGGGGATGGAAGCTTTCTTT	CSVDVVGGMEAFF
-	TRBV5-3	TRBD2	TRBJ2-5	TGTGCCAGAAGCCCGTGGACTAGCGGGGGCTTCCCTCCAGAGACCCAGTACTTC	CARSPWTSGGFPPETQYF
-	TRBV27	-	TRBJ1-1	TGTGCCAGCAGTAACCCGTCGGGGGTCAACACTGAAGCTTTCTTT	CASSNPSGVNTEAFF
-	TRBV18	-	TRBJ1-5	TGTGCCAGCTCACAAAGACAGAGTAGCAATCAGCCCCAGCATTTT	CASSQRQSSNQPQHF